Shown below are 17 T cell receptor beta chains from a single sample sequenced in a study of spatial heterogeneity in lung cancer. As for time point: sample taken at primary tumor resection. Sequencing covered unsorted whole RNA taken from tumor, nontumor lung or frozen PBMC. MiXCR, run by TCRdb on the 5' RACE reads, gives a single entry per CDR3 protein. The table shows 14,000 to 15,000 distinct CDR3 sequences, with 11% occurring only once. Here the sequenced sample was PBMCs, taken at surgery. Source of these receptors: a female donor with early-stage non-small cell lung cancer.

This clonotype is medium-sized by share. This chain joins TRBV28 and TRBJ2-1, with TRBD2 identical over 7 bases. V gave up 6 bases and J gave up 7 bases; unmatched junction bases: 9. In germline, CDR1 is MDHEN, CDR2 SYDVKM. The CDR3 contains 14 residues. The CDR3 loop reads CASRTGLRINEQFF. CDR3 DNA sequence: TGTGCCAGCAGGACGGGACTAAGGATAAATGAGCAGTTCTTC.

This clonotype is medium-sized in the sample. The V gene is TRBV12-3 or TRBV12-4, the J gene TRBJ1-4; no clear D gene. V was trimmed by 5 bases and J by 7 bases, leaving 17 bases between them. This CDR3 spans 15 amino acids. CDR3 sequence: CASSPRGRGSEKLFF. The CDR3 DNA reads TGTGCCAGCAGTCCCCGAGGGCGGGGTAGTGAAAAACTGTTTTTT.

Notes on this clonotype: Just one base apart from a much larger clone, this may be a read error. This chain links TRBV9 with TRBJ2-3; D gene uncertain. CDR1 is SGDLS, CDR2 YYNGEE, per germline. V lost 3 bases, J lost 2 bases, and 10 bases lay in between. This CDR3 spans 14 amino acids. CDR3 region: CASSAHPTTDTQYF. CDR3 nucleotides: TGTGCCAGCAGCGCCCACCCCACCACAGATACGCAGTATTTT.

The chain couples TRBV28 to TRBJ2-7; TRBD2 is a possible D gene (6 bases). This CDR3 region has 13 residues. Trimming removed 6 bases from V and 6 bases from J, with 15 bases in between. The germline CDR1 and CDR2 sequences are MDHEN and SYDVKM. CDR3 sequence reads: CASSHQGLREQYF. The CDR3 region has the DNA TGTGCCAGCAGCCACCAGGGACTTCGCGAGCAGTACTTC.

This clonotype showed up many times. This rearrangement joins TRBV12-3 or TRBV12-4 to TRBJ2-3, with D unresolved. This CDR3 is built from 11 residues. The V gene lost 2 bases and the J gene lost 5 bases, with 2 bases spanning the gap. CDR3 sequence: CASSLKDTQYF. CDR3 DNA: TGTGCCAGCAGTTTAAAAGATACGCAGTATTTT.

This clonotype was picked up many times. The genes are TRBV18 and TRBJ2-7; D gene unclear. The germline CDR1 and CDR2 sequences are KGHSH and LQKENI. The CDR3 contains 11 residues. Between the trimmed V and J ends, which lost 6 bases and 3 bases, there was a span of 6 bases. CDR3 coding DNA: TGTGCCAGCTCCCGAGACTACGAGCAGTACTTC. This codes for CASSRDYEQYF.

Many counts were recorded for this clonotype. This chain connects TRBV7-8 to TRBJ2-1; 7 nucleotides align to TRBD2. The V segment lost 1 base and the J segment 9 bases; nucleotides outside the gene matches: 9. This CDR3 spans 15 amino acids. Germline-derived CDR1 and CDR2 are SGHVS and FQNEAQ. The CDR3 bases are TGTGCCAGCAGCTTAGATGCGGCGGGGGTAGCTGAGCAGTTCTTC. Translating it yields CASSLDAAGVAEQFF.

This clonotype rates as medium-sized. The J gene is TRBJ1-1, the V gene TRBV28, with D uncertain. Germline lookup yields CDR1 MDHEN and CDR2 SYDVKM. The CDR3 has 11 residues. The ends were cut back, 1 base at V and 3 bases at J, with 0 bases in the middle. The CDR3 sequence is CASSLYTEAFF. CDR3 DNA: TGTGCCAGCAGTTTATACACTGAAGCTTTCTTT. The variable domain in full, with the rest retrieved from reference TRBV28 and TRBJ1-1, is DVKVTQSSRYLVKRTGEKVFLECVQDMDHENMFWYRQDPGLGLRLIYFSYDVKMKEKGDIPEGYSVSREKKERFSLILESASTNQTSMYLCASSLYTEAFFGQGTRLTVV.

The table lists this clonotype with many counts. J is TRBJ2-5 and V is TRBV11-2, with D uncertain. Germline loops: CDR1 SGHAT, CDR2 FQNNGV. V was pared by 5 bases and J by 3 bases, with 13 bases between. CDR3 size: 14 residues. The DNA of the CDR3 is TGTGCCAGCAGCCTCGATGGGCCCGAAGAGACCCAGTACTTC. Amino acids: CASSLDGPEETQYF.

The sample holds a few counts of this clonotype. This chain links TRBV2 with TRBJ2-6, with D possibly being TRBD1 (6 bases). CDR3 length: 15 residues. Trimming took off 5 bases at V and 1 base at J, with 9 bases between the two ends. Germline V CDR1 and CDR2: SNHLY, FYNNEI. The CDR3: CASSIQGSGANVLTF. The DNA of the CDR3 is TGTGCCAGCAGTATACAGGGATCTGGGGCCAACGTCCTGACTTTC.

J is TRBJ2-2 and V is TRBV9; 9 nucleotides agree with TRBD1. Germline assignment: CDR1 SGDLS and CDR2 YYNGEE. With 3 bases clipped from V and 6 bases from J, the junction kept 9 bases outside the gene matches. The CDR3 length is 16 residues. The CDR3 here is CASSATGGSGAGELFF. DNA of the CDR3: TGTGCCAGCAGCGCGACAGGGGGAAGTGGTGCCGGGGAGCTGTTTTTT.

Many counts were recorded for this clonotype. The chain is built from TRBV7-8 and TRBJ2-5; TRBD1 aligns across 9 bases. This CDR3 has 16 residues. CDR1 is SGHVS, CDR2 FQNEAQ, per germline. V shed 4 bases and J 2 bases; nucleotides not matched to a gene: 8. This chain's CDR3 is CASSSMLGQGQETQYF. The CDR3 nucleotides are TGTGCCAGCAGCTCTATGCTGGGACAGGGACAAGAGACCCAGTACTTC.

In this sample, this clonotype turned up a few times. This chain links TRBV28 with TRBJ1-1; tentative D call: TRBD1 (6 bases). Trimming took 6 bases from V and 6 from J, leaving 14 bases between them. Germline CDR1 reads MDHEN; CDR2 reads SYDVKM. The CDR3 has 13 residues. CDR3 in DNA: TGTGCCAGCAGGAAACAGGGTGTCCCTGAAGCTTTCTTT. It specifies CASRKQGVPEAFF.

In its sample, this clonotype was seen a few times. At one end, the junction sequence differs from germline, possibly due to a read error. The chain's CDR3 is CANSLLQGAIPAFF. In DNA, the CDR3 is TGTGCCAACAGCTTACTCCAGGGGGCCATACCAGCTTTCTTT. The chain recombines TRBV7-9 with TRBJ1-1, with 8 positions matching TRBD1. The CDR3 has 14 residues. Germline lookup yields CDR1 SEHNR and CDR2 FQNEAQ (reference sequence).

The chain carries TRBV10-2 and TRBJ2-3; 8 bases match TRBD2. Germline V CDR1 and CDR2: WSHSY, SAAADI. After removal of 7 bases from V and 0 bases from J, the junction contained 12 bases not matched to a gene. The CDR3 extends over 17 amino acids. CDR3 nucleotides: TGCGCCAGCATCCCCCAGCGGGGGTCGTCTAGCACAGATACGCAGTATTTT. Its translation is CASIPQRGSSSTDTQYF.

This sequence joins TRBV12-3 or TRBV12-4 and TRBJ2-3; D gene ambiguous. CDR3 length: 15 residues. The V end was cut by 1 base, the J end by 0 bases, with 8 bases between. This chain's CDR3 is CASSLGPASTDTQYF. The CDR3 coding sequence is TGTGCCAGCAGTTTAGGGCCCGCTAGCACAGATACGCAGTATTTT.

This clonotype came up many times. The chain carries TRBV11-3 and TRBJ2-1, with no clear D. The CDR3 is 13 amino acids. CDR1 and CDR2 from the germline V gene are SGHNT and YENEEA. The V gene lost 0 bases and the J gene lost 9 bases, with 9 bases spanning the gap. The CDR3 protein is CASSLEPVSEQFF. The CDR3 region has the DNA TGTGCCAGCAGCTTAGAACCCGTCAGTGAGCAGTTCTTC.